These 4 T cell receptor beta chains were sequenced from one sample in a study of T cells expressing NK-cell markers. TCRdb processed the 5' RACE reads again and assigns one entry to each CDR3 protein, with no DNA. The table lists approximately 460,000 distinct CDR3 sequences. Sequenced input: blood T cells: a sorted CD56 or NKG2C T cell subset, CD4+ or CD8+ T cells, or bulk PBMC T cells (not recorded which). Receptors were obtained from a woman aged 18 to 75 in good health.

The V call is TRBV4-1, the J call TRBJ2-2. The CDR3 sequence is 15 residues long. Germline CDR1 is MGHRA and CDR2 is YSYEKL. The CDR3 is CASSQEGIVTGELFF.

The J gene is TRBJ2-1, the V gene TRBV6-2 or TRBV6-3; TCRdb's D gene call, TRBD1, goes unchecked for lack of DNA. The CDR3 extends over 14 amino acids. Germline V gene sequence: CDR1 MNHEY, CDR2 SVGEGT. The CDR3 is CASSHRTGGNEQFF.

This rearrangement joins TRBV20-1 to TRBJ2-6. Germline V lookup: CDR1 DFQATT, CDR2 SNEGSKA (reference sequence). This CDR3 has 16 residues. CDR3 protein: CSARGHGASGANVLTF.

This chain uses TRBV2 with TRBJ1-1; without DNA, the TCRdb call of TRBD1 cannot be checked. Looked up from germline, CDR1 is SNHLY and CDR2 is FYNNEI. This CDR3 region has 13 residues. CDR3 protein: CASRDQGNTEAFF.